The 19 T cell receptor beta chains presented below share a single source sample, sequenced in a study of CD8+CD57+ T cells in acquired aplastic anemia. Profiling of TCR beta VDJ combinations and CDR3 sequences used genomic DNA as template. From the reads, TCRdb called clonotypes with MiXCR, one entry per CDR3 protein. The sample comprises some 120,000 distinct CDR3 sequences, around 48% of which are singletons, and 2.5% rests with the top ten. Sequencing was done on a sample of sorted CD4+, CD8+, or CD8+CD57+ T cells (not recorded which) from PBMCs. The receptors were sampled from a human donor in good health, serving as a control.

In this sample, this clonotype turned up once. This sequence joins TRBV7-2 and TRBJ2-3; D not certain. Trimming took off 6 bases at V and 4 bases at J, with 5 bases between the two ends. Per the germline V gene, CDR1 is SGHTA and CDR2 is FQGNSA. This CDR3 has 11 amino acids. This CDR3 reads CASSTPDTQYF. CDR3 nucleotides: TGTGCCAGCAGTACTCCAGATACGCAGTATTTT.

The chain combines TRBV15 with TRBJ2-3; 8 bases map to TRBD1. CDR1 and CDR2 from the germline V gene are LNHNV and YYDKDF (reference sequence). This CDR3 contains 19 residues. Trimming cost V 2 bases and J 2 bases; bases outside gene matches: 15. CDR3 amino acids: CATSRPKRQGATNTDTQYF. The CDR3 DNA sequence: TGTGCCACCAGCAGACCCAAGCGTCAGGGGGCTACAAACACAGATACGCAGTATTTT.

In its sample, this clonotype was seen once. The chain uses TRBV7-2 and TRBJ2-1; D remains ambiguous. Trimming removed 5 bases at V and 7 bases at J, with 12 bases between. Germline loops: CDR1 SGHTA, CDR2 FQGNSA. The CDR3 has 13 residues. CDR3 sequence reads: CASSPNYGNEQFF. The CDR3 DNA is TGTGCCAGCAGCCCCAACTACGGGAATGAGCAGTTCTTC.

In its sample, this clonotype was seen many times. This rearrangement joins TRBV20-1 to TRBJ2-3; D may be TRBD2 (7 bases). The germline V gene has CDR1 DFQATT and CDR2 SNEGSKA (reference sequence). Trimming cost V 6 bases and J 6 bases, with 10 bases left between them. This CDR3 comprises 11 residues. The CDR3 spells CSAGGPDTQYF. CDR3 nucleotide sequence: TGCAGTGCGGGGGGGCCGGATACGCAGTATTTT.

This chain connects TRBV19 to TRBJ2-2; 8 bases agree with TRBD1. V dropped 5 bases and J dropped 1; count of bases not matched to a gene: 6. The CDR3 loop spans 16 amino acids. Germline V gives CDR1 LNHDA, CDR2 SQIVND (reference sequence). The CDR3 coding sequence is TGTGCCAGTAGTGACAGGGGCCCGATGAACACCGGGGAGCTGTTTTTT. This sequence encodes CASSDRGPMNTGELFF.

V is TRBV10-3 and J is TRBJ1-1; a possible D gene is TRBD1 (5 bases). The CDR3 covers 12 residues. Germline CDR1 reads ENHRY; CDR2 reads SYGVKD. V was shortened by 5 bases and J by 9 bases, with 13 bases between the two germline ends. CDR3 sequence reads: CAISNRDGQAFF. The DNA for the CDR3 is TGTGCCATCAGTAACCGGGACGGGCAAGCTTTCTTT.

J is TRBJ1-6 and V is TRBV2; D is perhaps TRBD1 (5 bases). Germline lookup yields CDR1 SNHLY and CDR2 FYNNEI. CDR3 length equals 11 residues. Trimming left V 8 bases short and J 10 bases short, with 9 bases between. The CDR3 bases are TGTGCCAGCGGCCAGGGCTCACCCCTCCACTTT. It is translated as CASGQGSPLHF.

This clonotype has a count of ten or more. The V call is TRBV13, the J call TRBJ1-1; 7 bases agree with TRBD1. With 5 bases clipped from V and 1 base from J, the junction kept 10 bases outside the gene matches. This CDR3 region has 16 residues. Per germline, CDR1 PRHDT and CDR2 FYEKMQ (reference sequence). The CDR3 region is CASSPGTERPNTEAFF. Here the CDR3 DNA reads TGTGCCAGCAGCCCCGGGACAGAGAGACCGAACACTGAAGCTTTCTTT.

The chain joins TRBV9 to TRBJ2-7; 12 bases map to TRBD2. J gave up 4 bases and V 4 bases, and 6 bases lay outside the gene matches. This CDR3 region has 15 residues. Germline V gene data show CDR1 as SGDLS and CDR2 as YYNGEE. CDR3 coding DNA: TGTGCCAGCAGCAGACTAGCGGGGGCAGTGTACGAGCAGTACTTC. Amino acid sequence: CASSRLAGAVYEQYF.

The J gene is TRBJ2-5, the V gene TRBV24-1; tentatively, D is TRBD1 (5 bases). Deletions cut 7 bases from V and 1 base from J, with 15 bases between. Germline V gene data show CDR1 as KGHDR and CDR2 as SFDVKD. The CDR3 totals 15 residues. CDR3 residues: CATSSRQSIQETQYF. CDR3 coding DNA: TGTGCCACCAGCTCAAGACAGTCGATCCAAGAGACCCAGTACTTC.

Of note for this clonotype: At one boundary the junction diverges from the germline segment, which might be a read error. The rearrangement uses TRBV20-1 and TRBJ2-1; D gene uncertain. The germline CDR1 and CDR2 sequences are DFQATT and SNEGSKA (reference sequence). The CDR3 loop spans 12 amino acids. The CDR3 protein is CSAKTYYSEQFF. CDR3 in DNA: TGCAGTGCTAAGACTTATTACAGTGAGCAGTTCTTC.

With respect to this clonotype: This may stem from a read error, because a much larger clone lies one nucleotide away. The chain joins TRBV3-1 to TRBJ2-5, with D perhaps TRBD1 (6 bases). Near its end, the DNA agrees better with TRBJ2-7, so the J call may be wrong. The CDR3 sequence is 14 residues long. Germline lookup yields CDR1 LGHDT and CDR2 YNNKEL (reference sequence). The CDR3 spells CASSQEDSTYEQYF. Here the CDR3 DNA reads TGTGCCAGCAGCCAAGAGGACAGCACCTACGAGCAGTACTTC.

The CDR3 reads CASSLRLAVLLDTQYF. The CDR3 DNA reads as TGTGCCAGCAGCTTAAGGCTAGCGGTTCTATTGGATACGCAGTATTTT. The chain recombines TRBV7-3 with TRBJ2-3; 7 bases align to TRBD2. The germline V gene has CDR1 SGHTA and CDR2 FQGTGA. The CDR3 is 16 amino acids. The trim removed 1 base at V and 6 bases at J, leaving 10 bases unmatched.

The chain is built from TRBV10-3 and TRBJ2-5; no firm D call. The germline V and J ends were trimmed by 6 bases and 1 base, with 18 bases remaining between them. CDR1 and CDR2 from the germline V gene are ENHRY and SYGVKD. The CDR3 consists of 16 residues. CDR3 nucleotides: TGTGCCATCAGGGCCTCGGGCTCGATAGGCCAAGAGACCCAGTACTTC. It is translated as CAIRASGSIGQETQYF.

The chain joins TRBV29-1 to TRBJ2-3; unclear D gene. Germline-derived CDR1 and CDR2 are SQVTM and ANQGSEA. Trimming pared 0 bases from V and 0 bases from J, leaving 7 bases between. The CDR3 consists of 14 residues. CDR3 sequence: CSVEDRGSTDTQYF. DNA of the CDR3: TGCAGCGTTGAAGATCGTGGTAGCACAGATACGCAGTATTTT.

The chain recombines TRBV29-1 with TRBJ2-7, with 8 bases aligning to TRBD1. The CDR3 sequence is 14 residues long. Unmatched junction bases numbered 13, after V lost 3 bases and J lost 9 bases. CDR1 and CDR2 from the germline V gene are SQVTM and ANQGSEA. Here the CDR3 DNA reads TGCAGCGTTGAGGGACAGGTAGGGTCCCACGGGCAGTACTTC. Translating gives CSVEGQVGSHGQYF.

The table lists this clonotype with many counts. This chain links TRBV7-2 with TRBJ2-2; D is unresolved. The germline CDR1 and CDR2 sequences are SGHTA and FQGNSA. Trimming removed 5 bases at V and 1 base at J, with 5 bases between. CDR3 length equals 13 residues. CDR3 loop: CASSVQNTGELFF. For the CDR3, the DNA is TGTGCCAGCAGCGTACAGAACACCGGGGAGCTGTTTTTT.

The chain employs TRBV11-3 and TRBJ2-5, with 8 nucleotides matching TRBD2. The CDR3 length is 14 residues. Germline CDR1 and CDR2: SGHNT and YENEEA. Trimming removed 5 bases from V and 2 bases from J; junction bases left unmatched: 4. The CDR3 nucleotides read TGTGCCAGCAGCGAGACTAGCGTTCAAGAGACCCAGTACTTC. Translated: CASSETSVQETQYF.

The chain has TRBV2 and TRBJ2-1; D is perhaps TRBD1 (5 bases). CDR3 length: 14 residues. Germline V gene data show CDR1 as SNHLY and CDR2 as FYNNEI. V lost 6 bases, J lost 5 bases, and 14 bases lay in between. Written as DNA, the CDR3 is TGTGCCAGCAGGGTGGCGTGGGGCGACAATGAGCAGTTCTTC. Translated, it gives CASRVAWGDNEQFF.